These 28 T cell receptor beta chains were all obtained from the same sample, sequenced in a study of T cells after yellow fever vaccination. Via MiXCR, TCRdb re-called the 5' RACE reads, giving one row per CDR3 protein. The sample shows hundreds of thousands of distinct CDR3 sequences, about an eighth of them seen only once. The sample in question was CD4+ T cells sorted from PBMCs, obtained 15 days after the yellow fever booster vaccination. The receptors come from a man between 18 and 35 years old who received the YFV17D yellow fever vaccine.

This clonotype was seen only a few times. A much larger clone differs by one base, so this may be a read error. This rearrangement joins TRBV5-1 to TRBJ2-3, with no clear D. Germline-derived CDR1 and CDR2 are SGHRS and YFSETQ. V lost 0 bases and J lost 0, with 5 bases in between. CDR3 size: 14 residues. The CDR3 loop reads CASSLDSSTDTQYF. The CDR3 DNA follows: TGCGCCAGCAGCTTGGACAGTAGCACAGATACGCAGTATTTT.

This clonotype was observed a few times. The chain uses TRBV7-2 and TRBJ1-3, with D uncertain. This CDR3 region has 13 residues. Germline V lookup: CDR1 SGHTA, CDR2 FQGNSA. V was cut by 0 bases and J by 3 bases, with 3 bases left in between. This CDR3 is CASSLADGNTIYF. CDR3 nucleotide sequence: TGTGCCAGCAGCTTAGCTGATGGAAACACCATATATTTT.

There are a few counts of this clonotype. This chain links TRBV7-2 with TRBJ1-2; 7 nucleotides agree with TRBD1. With 0 bases clipped from V and 7 bases from J, the junction kept 8 bases outside the gene matches. The germline V gene encodes CDR1 SGHTA and CDR2 FQGNSA. The CDR3 is 15 residues long. CDR3 DNA sequence: TGTGCCAGCAGCTTAGCACCGACAGGGACCTCTGGCTACACCTTC. It encodes CASSLAPTGTSGYTF. Together with reference TRBV7-2 and TRBJ1-2, the CDR3 gives the full variable domain: GAGVSQSPSNKVTEKGKDVELRCDPISGHTALYWYRQSLGQGLEFLIYFQGNSAPDKSGLPSDRFSAERTGGSVSTLTIQRTQQEDSAVYLCASSLAPTGTSGYTFGSGTRLTVV.

This clonotype has a handful of counts. The V and J genes are TRBV29-1 and TRBJ1-1; TRBD1 might be the D (5 bases). Germline loops: CDR1 SQVTM, CDR2 ANQGSEA. V dropped 7 bases and J dropped 0 bases, with 12 bases sitting between them. This CDR3 is built from 13 residues. The DNA for the CDR3 is TGCAGCGGGGGGACGGGGATGAACACTGAAGCTTTCTTT. It yields the protein CSGGTGMNTEAFF. The full variable domain, with the rest looked up from reference TRBV29-1 and TRBJ1-1, is SAVISQKPSRDICQRGTSLTIQCQVDSQVTMMFWYRQQPGQSLTLIATANQGSEATYESGFVIDKFPISRPNLTFSTLTVSNMSPEDSSIYLCSGGTGMNTEAFFGQGTRLTVV.

The chain is built from TRBV5-1 and TRBJ1-2; D gene ambiguous. The CDR3 loop spans 16 amino acids. Germline V lookup: CDR1 SGHRS, CDR2 YFSETQ. Trimming took off 3 bases at V and 5 bases at J, with 20 bases between the two ends. CDR3 amino acids: CASSSNHEGTGYGYTF. CDR3 coding DNA: TGCGCCAGCAGCTCCAACCATGAGGGAACGGGGTATGGCTACACCTTC. Full variable domain (outside the CDR3, taken from reference TRBV5-1 and TRBJ1-2): KAGVTQTPRYLIKTRGQQVTLSCSPISGHRSVSWYQQTPGQGLQFLFEYFSETQRNKGNFPGRFSGRQFSNSRSEMNVSTLELGDSALYLCASSSNHEGTGYGYTFGSGTRLTVV.

The genes are TRBV12-3 or TRBV12-4 and TRBJ1-3; 10 bases line up with TRBD1. Trimming at V came to 0 bases and at J to 2 bases, leaving 1 base not matched to a gene. The CDR3 covers 16 residues. This chain's CDR3 is CASSLAGQGAGNTIYF. CDR3 coding DNA: TGTGCCAGCAGTTTAGCCGGACAGGGGGCTGGAAACACCATATATTTT.

This clonotype was found many times. V gene TRBV5-1 combines with J gene TRBJ2-5, with 13 bases lining up with TRBD2. This CDR3 contains 16 residues. Germline V gives CDR1 SGHRS, CDR2 YFSETQ. V lost 4 bases and J lost 1; bases outside the gene matches: 4. CDR3 sequence (DNA): TGCGCCAGCAGCAGACTAGCGGGGGGCCTCCAAGAGACCCAGTACTTC. Protein sequence: CASSRLAGGLQETQYF.

This clonotype was seen a few times. The V call is TRBV5-1, the J call TRBJ2-1; no firm D call. The V and J ends lost 0 bases and 0 bases respectively, with 10 bases between them. Germline V gene sequence: CDR1 SGHRS, CDR2 YFSETQ. CDR3 length: 16 residues. CDR3 amino acids: CASSLVVGSSYNEQFF. The CDR3 DNA follows: TGCGCCAGCAGCTTGGTTGTGGGTAGCTCCTACAATGAGCAGTTCTTC.

The rearrangement joins TRBV25-1 to TRBJ2-5; tentatively, D is TRBD1 (6 bases). Germline V gene lookup returns CDR1 MGHDK and CDR2 SYGVNS. This CDR3 contains 15 residues. V dropped 2 bases and J dropped 2 bases, with 12 bases sitting between them. This CDR3 reads CASSEGWGRQETQYF. The CDR3 DNA reads TGTGCCAGCAGTGAAGGGTGGGGGCGTCAAGAGACCCAGTACTTC.

This clonotype was detected only a few times. This rearrangement joins TRBV2 to TRBJ1-5; TRBD1 matches 8 bases. CDR3 length: 16 residues. The trim removed 2 bases at V and 0 bases at J, leaving 3 bases unmatched. Germline CDR1 and CDR2: SNHLY and FYNNEI. DNA for the CDR3: TGTGCCAGCAGTGAACTGACAGGGGTTAGCAATCAGCCCCAGCATTTT. Encoded protein: CASSELTGVSNQPQHF.

The chain couples TRBV7-8 to TRBJ1-4; a possible D gene is TRBD1 (6 bases). CDR3 size: 15 residues. Germline values: CDR1 SGHVS, CDR2 FQNEAQ. V dropped 5 bases and J dropped 8 bases, with 18 bases sitting between them. CDR3 sequence: CASSATGRIGEKLFF. CDR3 nucleotide sequence: TGTGCCAGCAGCGCAACAGGGAGGATTGGGGAAAAACTGTTTTTT.

This clonotype has only a few counts. V gene TRBV28 combines with J gene TRBJ2-5; 9 bases align to TRBD2. Looked up from germline, CDR1 is MDHEN and CDR2 is SYDVKM. CDR3 length: 14 residues. The V and J ends lost 9 bases and 4 bases, in that order; junction bases with no gene match: 9. CDR3 sequence reads: CASRWRGGRETQYF. In DNA form, the CDR3 reads TGTGCCAGTCGCTGGCGGGGGGGCCGAGAGACCCAGTACTTC. Full variable domain (rest looked up from reference TRBV28 and TRBJ2-5): DVKVTQSSRYLVKRTGEKVFLECVQDMDHENMFWYRQDPGLGLRLIYFSYDVKMKEKGDIPEGYSVSREKKERFSLILESASTNQTSMYLCASRWRGGRETQYFGPGTRLLVL.

This rearrangement joins TRBV12-5 to TRBJ1-5; D is possibly TRBD1 (6 bases). Germline-derived CDR1 and CDR2 are LGHNT and FRNRAP. The CDR3 is 18 residues long. Between the trimmed V and J ends, which lost 0 bases and 7 bases, there was a span of 22 bases. The CDR3 protein is CASGLVSQGGFRVQPQHF. The CDR3, as DNA: TGTGCTAGTGGTTTGGTCTCCCAAGGGGGGTTCAGGGTGCAGCCCCAGCATTTT.

J is TRBJ2-2 and V is TRBV2; D unclear. V lost 4 bases and J lost 7, with 13 bases in between. The CDR3 extends over 14 amino acids. Germline CDR1 SNHLY, CDR2 FYNNEI. The CDR3 sequence is CASSGENAGGELFF. The CDR3 nucleotides read TGTGCCAGCAGTGGGGAAAACGCTGGCGGGGAGCTGTTTTTT.

Many counts were recorded for this clonotype. CDR3 DNA sequence: TGTGCCAGCAGTTTAGGTGGCAGCGTCCCTAATGAGCAGTTCTTC. Protein: CASSLGGSVPNEQFF. The chain has TRBV12-3 or TRBV12-4 and TRBJ2-1; D remains unclear. The CDR3 runs to 15 residues. With 1 base removed from V and 7 bases from J, the gap between germline ends came to 14 bases.

This clonotype has a count of ten or more. The chain employs TRBV12-3 or TRBV12-4 and TRBJ2-2, with a possible D match to TRBD1 (5 bases). The V gene lost 2 bases and the J gene lost 6 bases, with 13 bases spanning the gap. CDR3 length: 15 residues. The CDR3 DNA is TGTGCCAGCAGTTTAAGACAGCTTAAAGCCGGGGAGCTGTTTTTT. Amino acids: CASSLRQLKAGELFF.

This chain links TRBV7-2 with TRBJ2-1; 9 positions agree with TRBD2. Germline V gene sequence: CDR1 SGHTA, CDR2 FQGNSA. The CDR3 spans 15 residues. J was trimmed by 8 bases and V by 0 bases; bases with no gene match: 5. CDR3 coding DNA: TGTGCCAGCAGCTTAGCGGGGCGGGGGGGCCATGAGCAGTTCTTC. It encodes CASSLAGRGGHEQFF.

This chain links TRBV27 with TRBJ2-2; D might be TRBD1 (6 bases). The CDR3 is made up of 17 amino acids. Germline-derived CDR1 and CDR2 are MNHEY and SMNVEV (reference sequence). V was clipped by 1 base and J by 0 bases, with 12 bases between them. CDR3 DNA: TGTGCCAGCAGTTTATTCCCCAGGGGTTCGAACACCGGGGAGCTGTTTTTT. Its translation is CASSLFPRGSNTGELFF.

V usage is TRBV4-3 and J usage is TRBJ1-4; D unclear. The CDR3 extends over 16 amino acids. V lost 0 bases, J lost 8 bases, and 16 bases lay in between. CDR1 and CDR2 (germline): LGHNA, YSLEER. This CDR3 is CASSQEALSLGEKLFF. The CDR3 DNA is TGCGCCAGCAGCCAAGAGGCCTTGTCCTTGGGGGAAAAACTGTTTTTT.

The rearrangement links TRBV7-2 to TRBJ1-4; the D gene is possibly TRBD1 (5 bases). CDR1 is SGHTA and CDR2 is FQGNSA in the germline V gene. Trimming removed 5 bases from V and 4 bases from J, with 17 bases in between. The CDR3 covers 16 residues. CDR3 loop: CASSQTLGRDNEKLFF. The CDR3 DNA reads as TGTGCCAGCAGCCAAACTTTGGGGCGCGATAATGAAAAACTGTTTTTT.

The CDR3 DNA is TGTGCCAGCGCACCCTGGGACAGCAACAATGAGCAGTTCTTC. Its translation is CASAPWDSNNEQFF. The V call is TRBV4-2, the J call TRBJ2-1, with 7 positions matching TRBD1. This CDR3 comprises 14 residues. The V gene's germline CDR1 is LGHNA and CDR2 YNFKEQ. Trimming cost V 8 bases and J 5 bases; bases outside gene matches: 9.

This clonotype occurred a few times. For the CDR3, the DNA is TGTGCCAGCATTCTGGATTGGGGGCGGGAGACCCAGTACTTC. Amino acids: CASILDWGRETQYF. The chain combines TRBV7-2 with TRBJ2-5; maybe TRBD1 (6 bases). The germline V gene encodes CDR1 SGHTA and CDR2 FQGNSA. This CDR3 contains 14 residues. Between the trimmed V and J ends, which lost 7 bases and 5 bases, there was a span of 17 bases.

The sample holds one count of this clonotype. The V gene is TRBV12-3 or TRBV12-4, the J gene TRBJ2-5, with 7 bases that match TRBD1. The CDR3 spans 11 residues. V trimming: 6 bases; J trimming: 5 bases; junction bases outside the gene matches: 0. This CDR3 reads CASRQGETQYF. The CDR3 DNA is TGTGCCAGCAGACAGGGGGAGACCCAGTACTTC.

The rearrangement links TRBV4-1 to TRBJ2-5; a weak D match, TRBD1 (5 bases). The CDR3 is 14 amino acids. The germline gives CDR1 MGHRA, CDR2 YSYEKL. V lost 0 bases, J lost 3 bases, and 8 bases lay in between. The CDR3 DNA reads as TGCGCCAGCAGCCAAGAGACAGTCAAAGAGACCCAGTACTTC. Protein sequence: CASSQETVKETQYF.

A few counts support this clonotype. The chain links TRBV9 to TRBJ2-2; no clear D. Trimming took off 0 bases at V and 3 bases at J, with 12 bases between the two ends. This CDR3 spans 16 amino acids. Germline CDR1 reads SGDLS; CDR2 reads YYNGEE. This chain's CDR3 is CASSVAGSGYTGELFF. The CDR3 region has the DNA TGTGCCAGCAGCGTAGCCGGATCCGGGTACACCGGGGAGCTGTTTTTT.

This clonotype was seen more than once but under ten times. The rearrangement uses TRBV3-1 and TRBJ2-6; D is unclear. The CDR3 loop spans 16 amino acids. Trimming removed 4 bases at V and 0 bases at J, with 10 bases between. Germline V lookup: CDR1 LGHDT, CDR2 YNNKEL (reference sequence). In DNA, the CDR3 is TGTGCCAGCAGCCTCTCGGACCTCTCTGGGGCCAACGTCCTGACTTTC. As protein: CASSLSDLSGANVLTF.

There are a few counts of this clonotype. The rearrangement joins TRBV6-2 or TRBV6-3 to TRBJ2-1; 10 bases map to TRBD2. J lost 10 bases, V lost 4 bases, and 1 base had no gene match. This CDR3 spans 12 amino acids. The V gene's germline CDR1 is MNHEY and CDR2 SVGEGT. CDR3 sequence reads: CASSLLAGEQFF. The CDR3 region has the DNA TGTGCCAGCAGTTTACTAGCGGGGGAGCAGTTCTTC.

This clonotype was seen more than once but under ten times. The CDR3 loop is CASSVQETGELFF. The CDR3 DNA follows: TGTGCCAGCAGCGTACAGGAGACCGGGGAGCTGTTTTTT. V gene TRBV7-8 combines with J gene TRBJ2-2, with D maybe TRBD1 (5 bases). V dropped 5 bases and J dropped 5 bases, with 9 bases sitting between them. CDR3 length: 13 residues. Germline loops: CDR1 SGHVS, CDR2 FQNEAQ.